Sequencing of this TCR beta chain was carried out in a study of T cell responses to AZD1222 COVID-19 vaccine. Study results and caveats: Researchers report vaccine-associated CD4 TCRs spanning spike, with dominance at 160-218 and 743-854.

The repertoire was sequenced with immunoSEQ multiplex PCR; TCRdb's copy has only in-frame clones and lacks some. The profile covers 90,000 to 110,000 clones, with 89% appearing a single time and 44% taken by the ten largest. On this clone: As yet, its antigen is unknown.

The CDR3 loop spans 15 amino acids. V was clipped by 0 bases and J by 5 bases, with 8 bases between them. From germline, CDR1 is LNHNV and CDR2 YYDKDF (reference sequence). This chain uses TRBV15 with TRBJ1-6; D ambiguous. This sequence originates from an adult who received the AZD1222 COVID-19 vaccine. Here the sequenced sample was peripheral blood, taken 28 days after the second AZD1222 dose. CDR3 region: CATSRESGNNSPLHF. The CDR3 DNA sequence: TGTGCCACCAGCAGAGAGTCCGGAAATAATTCACCCCTCCACTTT.